A single sample is the source of the 2 T cell receptor beta chains below, sequenced in a study of cytomegalovirus exposure and HLA in healthy donors. The PCR was carried out with 60 Vbeta primers and 13 Jbeta primers. Measured with immunoSEQ multiplex PCR; TCRdb has only the in-frame clones, and not every one. Of over 95,000 clones in the sample, 74% were seen once. Sequencing was performed on PBMCs. The receptors originated from a human donor in good health.

This clone was counted a single time. The gene calls are TRBV25-1 and TRBJ2-5; TRBD2 might be the D (6 bases). The CDR3 contains 16 residues. Germline CDR1 MGHDK, CDR2 SYGVNS. Trimming shortened V by 1 base and J by 9 bases, and 21 bases separated the two germline ends. Written as DNA, the CDR3 is TGTGCCAGCAGTGAATTTGGGGCGGGAAAGAGACTGGCCCAGTACTTC. Residues: CASSEFGAGKRLAQYF.

This clone appeared a few times. The V and J genes are TRBV5-4 and TRBJ1-6; D is undetermined. Germline values: CDR1 SGHNT, CDR2 YYREEE (reference sequence). The CDR3 is 14 amino acids. Between the trimmed V and J ends, which lost 4 bases and 8 bases, there was a span of 13 bases. CDR3 in DNA: TGTGCCAGCAGCCGTCGGATCACAGATTCACCCCTCCACTTT. This gives the protein CASSRRITDSPLHF.